This T cell receptor (beta chain) came from a study of early T cells in non-severe SARS-CoV-2 infection. TCRdb redid the calling of the 5' RACE reads with MiXCR, one entry per CDR3 protein. The sample includes about 92,000 distinct CDR3 sequences, approximately 17% seen only once; the top ten take over 1%. The V end lost 7 bases, the J end lost 0 bases, and 13 bases lay between the germline ends. CDR3 length equals 14 residues. The V gene's germline CDR1 is MNHEY and CDR2 SVGEGT. This chain connects TRBV6-2 or TRBV6-3 to TRBJ2-7; maybe TRBD1 (6 bases). The clonotype was recovered from an adult who was a healthcare worker with PCR-confirmed SARS-CoV-2 infection or an uninfected control (not recorded which). Sequenced sample: whole blood. CDR3 in amino acids: CASMRAGDSYEQYF. The DNA for the CDR3 is TGTGCCAGCATGCGGGCAGGGGACTCCTACGAGCAGTACTTC.